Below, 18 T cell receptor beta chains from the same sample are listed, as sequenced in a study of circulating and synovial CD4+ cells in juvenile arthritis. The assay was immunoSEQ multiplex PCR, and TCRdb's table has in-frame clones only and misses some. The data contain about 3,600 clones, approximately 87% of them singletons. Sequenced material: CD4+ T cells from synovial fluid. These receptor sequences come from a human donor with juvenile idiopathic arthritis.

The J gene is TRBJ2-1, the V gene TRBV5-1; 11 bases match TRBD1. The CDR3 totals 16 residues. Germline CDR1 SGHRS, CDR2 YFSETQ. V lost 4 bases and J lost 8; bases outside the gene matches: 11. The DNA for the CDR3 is TGCGCCAGCAGCGTATCACCGGGACAGGGGGGAGATGAGCAGTTCTTC. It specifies CASSVSPGQGGDEQFF.

The CDR3 loop reads CATSRATGREQETQYF. In DNA form, the CDR3 reads TGTGCCACCAGCAGAGCTACAGGGAGGGAACAAGAGACCCAGTACTTC. The chain has TRBV15 and TRBJ2-5; tentatively, D is TRBD2 (7 bases). V shed 1 base and J shed 2 bases, with 14 bases lying between them. Germline CDR1 is LNHNV and CDR2 is YYDKDF (reference sequence). The CDR3 consists of 16 residues. Looking up the rest from reference TRBV15 and TRBJ2-5 gives the full variable domain: DAMVIQNPRYQVTQFGKPVTLSCSQTLNHNVMYWYQQKSSQAPKLLFHYYDKDFNNEADTPDNFQSRRPNTSFCFLDIRSPGLGDTAMYLCATSRATGREQETQYFGPGTRLLVL.

DNA of the CDR3: TGTGCCACCAGCAGAACGGGACAGTTTAATGAAAAACTGTTTTTT. This translates into CATSRTGQFNEKLFF. The chain has TRBV15 and TRBJ1-4; 7 nucleotides match TRBD1. The V gene's germline CDR1 is LNHNV and CDR2 YYDKDF (reference sequence). The V and J ends lost 2 bases and 4 bases, in that order; junction bases with no gene match: 4. This CDR3 contains 15 residues.

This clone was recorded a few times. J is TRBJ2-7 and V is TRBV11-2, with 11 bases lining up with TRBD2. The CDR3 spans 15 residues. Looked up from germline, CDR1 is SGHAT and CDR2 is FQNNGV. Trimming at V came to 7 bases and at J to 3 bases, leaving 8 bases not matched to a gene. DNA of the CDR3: TGTGCCAGCAAAACCCCCGGGACTAGCGGCTACGAGCAGTACTTC. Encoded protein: CASKTPGTSGYEQYF.

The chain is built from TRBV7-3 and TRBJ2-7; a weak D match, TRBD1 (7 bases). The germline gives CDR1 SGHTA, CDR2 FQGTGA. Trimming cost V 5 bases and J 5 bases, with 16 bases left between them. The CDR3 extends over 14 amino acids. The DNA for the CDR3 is TGTGCCAGCAGCCTCTGGGGCAGGGGGGACGAGCAGTACTTC. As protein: CASSLWGRGDEQYF. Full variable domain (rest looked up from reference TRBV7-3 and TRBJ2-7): GAGVSQTPSNKVTEKGKYVELRCDPISGHTALYWYRQSLGQGPEFLIYFQGTGAADDSGLPNDRFFAVRPEGSVSTLKIQRTERGDSAVYLCASSLWGRGDEQYFGPGTRLTVT.

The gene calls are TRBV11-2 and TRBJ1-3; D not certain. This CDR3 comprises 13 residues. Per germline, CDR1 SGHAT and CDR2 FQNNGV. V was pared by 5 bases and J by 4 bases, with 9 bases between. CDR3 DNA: TGTGCCAGCAGCCGCCCCGAGGGAAACACCATATATTTT. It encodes CASSRPEGNTIYF.

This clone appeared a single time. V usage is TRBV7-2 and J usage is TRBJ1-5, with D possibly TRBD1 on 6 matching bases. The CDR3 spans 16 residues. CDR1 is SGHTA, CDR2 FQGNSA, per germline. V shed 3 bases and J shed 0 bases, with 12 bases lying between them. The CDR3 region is CASSLDRSYSNQPQHF. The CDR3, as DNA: TGTGCCAGCAGCTTGGACAGATCATATAGCAATCAGCCCCAGCATTTT.

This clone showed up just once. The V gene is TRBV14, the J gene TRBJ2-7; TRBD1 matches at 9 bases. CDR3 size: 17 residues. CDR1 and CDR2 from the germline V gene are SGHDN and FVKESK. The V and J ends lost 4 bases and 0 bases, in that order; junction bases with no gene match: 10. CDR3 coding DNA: TGTGCCAGCAGCCCGATACAGGGGGCAAAGAGCTCCTACGAGCAGTACTTC. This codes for CASSPIQGAKSSYEQYF.

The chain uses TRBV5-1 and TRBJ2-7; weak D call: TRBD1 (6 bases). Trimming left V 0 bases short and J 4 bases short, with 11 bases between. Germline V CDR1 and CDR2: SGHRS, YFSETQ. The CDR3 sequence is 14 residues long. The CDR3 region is CASSLEQGFYEQYF. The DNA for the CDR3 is TGCGCCAGCAGCTTGGAACAGGGATTTTACGAGCAGTACTTC.

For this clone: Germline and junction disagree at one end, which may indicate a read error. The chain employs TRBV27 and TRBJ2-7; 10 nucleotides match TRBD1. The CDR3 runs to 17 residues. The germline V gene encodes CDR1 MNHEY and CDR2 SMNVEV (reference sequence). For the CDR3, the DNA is TGTGCCAGCAGTTTATCGCAGGGGACAGGGGTACGTCGGACCCTCAACTTC. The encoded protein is CASSLSQGTGVRRTLNF.

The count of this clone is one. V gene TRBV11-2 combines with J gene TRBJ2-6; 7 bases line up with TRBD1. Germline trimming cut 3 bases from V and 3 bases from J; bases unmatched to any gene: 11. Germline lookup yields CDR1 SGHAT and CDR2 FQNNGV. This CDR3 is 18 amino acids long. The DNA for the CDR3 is TGTGCCAGCAGCTTTCGAAGACAGGGTATGAGTGGGGCCAACGTCCTGACTTTC. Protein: CASSFRRQGMSGANVLTF.

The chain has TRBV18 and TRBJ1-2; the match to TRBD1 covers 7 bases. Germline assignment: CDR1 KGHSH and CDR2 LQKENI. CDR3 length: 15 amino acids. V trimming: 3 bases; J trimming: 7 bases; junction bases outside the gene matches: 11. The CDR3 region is CASSPLTGLRGGYTF. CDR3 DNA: TGTGCCAGCTCACCTTTGACAGGGCTGAGGGGTGGCTACACCTTC.

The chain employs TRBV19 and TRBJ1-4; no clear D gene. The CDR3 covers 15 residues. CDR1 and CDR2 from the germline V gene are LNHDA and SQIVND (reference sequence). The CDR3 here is CASARQPATNEKLFF. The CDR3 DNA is TGTGCGTCGGCACGACAACCCGCAACTAATGAAAAACTGTTTTTT.

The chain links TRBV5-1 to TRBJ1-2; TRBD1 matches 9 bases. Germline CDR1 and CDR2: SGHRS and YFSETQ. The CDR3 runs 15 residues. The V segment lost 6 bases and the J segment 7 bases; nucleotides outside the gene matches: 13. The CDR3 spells CASNERPGQGSGYTF. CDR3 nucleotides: TGCGCCAGCAACGAACGACCGGGACAGGGTTCTGGCTACACCTTC.

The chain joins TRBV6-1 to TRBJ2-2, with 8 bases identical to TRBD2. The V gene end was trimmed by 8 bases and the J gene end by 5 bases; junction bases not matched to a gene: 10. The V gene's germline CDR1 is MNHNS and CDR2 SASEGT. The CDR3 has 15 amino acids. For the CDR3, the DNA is TGTGCCAGCTGTCTCACGGGAGGGTGGACCGGGGAGCTGTTTTTT. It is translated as CASCLTGGWTGELFF.

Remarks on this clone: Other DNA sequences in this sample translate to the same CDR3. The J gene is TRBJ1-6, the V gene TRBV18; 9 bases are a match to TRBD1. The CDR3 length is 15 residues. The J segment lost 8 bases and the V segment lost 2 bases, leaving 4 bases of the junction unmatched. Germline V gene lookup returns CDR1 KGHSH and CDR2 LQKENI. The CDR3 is CASSPRQGGDSPLHF. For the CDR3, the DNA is TGTGCCAGCTCACCAAGACAGGGGGGGGATTCACCCCTCCACTTT.

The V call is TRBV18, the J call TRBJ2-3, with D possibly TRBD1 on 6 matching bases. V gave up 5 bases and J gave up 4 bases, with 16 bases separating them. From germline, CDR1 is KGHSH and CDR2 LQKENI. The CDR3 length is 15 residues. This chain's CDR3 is CASSTAGTPPDTQYF. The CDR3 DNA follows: TGTGCCAGCTCAACCGCCGGGACACCTCCAGATACGCAGTATTTT.

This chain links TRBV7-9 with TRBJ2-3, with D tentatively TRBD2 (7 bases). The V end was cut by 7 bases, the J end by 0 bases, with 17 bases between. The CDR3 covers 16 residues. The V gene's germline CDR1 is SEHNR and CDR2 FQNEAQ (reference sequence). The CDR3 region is CASNKGGGPSTDTQYF. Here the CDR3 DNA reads TGTGCCAGCAACAAGGGGGGAGGGCCGAGCACAGATACGCAGTATTTT. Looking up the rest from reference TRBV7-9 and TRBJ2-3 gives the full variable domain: DTGVSQNPRHKITKRGQNVTFRCDPISEHNRLYWYRQTLGQGPEFLTYFQNEAQLEKSRLLSDRFSAERPKGSFSTLEIQRTEQGDSAMYLCASNKGGGPSTDTQYFGPGTRLTVL.